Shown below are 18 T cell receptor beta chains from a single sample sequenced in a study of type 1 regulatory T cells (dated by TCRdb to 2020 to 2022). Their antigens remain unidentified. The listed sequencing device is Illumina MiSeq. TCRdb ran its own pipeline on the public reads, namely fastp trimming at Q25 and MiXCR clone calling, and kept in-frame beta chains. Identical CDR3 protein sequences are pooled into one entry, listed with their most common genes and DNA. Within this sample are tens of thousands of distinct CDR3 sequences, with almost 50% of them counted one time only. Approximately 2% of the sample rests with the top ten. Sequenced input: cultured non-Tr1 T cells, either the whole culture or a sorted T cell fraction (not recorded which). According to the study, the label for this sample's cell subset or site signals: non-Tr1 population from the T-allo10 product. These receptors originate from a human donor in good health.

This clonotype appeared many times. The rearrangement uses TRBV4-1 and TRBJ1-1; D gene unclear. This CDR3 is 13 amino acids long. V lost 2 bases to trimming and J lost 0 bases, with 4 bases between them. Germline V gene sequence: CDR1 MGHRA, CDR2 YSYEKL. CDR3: CASSQPLNTEAFF. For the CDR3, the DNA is TGCGCCAGCAGCCAACCCCTGAACACTGAAGCTTTCTTT.

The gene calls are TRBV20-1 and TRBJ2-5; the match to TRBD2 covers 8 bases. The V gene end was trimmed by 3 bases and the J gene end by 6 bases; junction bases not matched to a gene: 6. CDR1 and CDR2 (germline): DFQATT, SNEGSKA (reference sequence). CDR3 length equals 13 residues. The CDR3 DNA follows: TGCAGTGCTAGGACGGGGGGGCCCAAGACCCAGTACTTC. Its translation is CSARTGGPKTQYF.

The CDR3 nucleotides are TGTGCCAGCTCACCACGGTCCAATTCAAGAGGGACTAATGAAAAACTGTTTTTT. It is translated as CASSPRSNSRGTNEKLFF. The chain uses TRBV18 and TRBJ1-4; D is uncertain. CDR1 and CDR2 from the germline V gene are KGHSH and LQKENI. Between the trimmed V and J ends, which lost 1 base and 2 bases, there was a span of 17 bases. The CDR3 totals 18 residues.

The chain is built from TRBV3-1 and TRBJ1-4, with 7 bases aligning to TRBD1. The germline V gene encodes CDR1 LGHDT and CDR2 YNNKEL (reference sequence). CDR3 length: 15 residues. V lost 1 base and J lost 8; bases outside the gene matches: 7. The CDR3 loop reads CASSQGDRYDEKLFF. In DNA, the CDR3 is TGTGCCAGCAGCCAAGGGGACAGATACGACGAAAAACTGTTTTTT.

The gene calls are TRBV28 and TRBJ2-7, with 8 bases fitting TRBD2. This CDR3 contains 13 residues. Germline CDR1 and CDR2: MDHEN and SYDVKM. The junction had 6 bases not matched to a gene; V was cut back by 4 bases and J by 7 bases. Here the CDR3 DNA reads TGTGCCAGCAGTTCATATAGCGGGGATGAGCAGTACTTC. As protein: CASSSYSGDEQYF.

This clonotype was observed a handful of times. The CDR3: CSAPRWGANTGELFF. The DNA for the CDR3 is TGCAGTGCCCCAAGGTGGGGCGCGAACACCGGGGAGCTGTTTTTT. The rearrangement joins TRBV20-1 to TRBJ2-2, with D maybe TRBD1 (5 bases). Germline V gives CDR1 DFQATT, CDR2 SNEGSKA (reference sequence). The V gene lost 6 bases and the J gene lost 0 bases, with 14 bases spanning the gap. The CDR3 totals 15 residues.

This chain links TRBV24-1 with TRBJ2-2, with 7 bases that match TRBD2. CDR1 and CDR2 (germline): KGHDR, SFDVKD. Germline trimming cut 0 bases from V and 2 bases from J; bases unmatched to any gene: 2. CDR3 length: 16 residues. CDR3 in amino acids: CATSDLEGLNTGELFF. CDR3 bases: TGTGCCACCAGTGATTTGGAGGGACTAAACACCGGGGAGCTGTTTTTT.

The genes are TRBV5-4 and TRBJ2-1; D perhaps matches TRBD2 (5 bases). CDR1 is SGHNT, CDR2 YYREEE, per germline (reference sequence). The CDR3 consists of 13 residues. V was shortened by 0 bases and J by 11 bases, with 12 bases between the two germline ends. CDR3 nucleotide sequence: TGTGCCAGCAGCTTGGCTTCTAGCCCAAAGCAGTTCTTC. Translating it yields CASSLASSPKQFF.

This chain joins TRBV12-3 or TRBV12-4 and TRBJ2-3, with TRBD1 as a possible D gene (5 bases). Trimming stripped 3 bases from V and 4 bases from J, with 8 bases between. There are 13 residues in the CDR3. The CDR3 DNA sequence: TGTGCCAGCAGTTTCGACAGATCAGATACGCAGTATTTT. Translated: CASSFDRSDTQYF.

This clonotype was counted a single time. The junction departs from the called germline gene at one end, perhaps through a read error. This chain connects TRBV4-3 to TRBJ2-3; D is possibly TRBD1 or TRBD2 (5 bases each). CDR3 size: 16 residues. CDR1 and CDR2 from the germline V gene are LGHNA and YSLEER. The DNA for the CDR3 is TGCACCAGCAGCCCACAACCCGGGACGATGGCCGATACGCAGTATTTT. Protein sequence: CTSSPQPGTMADTQYF.

CDR3 coding DNA: TGCGCCAGCAGCCTAACGAGGACTGCCCGGACTGAAGCTTTCTTT. This translates into CASSLTRTARTEAFF. The V gene is TRBV4-3, the J gene TRBJ1-1; D call uncertain. V was pared by 4 bases and J by 5 bases, with 17 bases between. This CDR3 contains 15 residues. CDR1 and CDR2 from the germline V gene are LGHNA and YSLEER.

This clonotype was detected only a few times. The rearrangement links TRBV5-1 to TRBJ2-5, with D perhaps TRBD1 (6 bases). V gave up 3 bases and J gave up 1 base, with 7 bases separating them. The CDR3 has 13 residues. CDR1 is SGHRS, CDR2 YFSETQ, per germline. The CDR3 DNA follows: TGCGCCAGCAGCTGGGGGCCCCAAGAGACCCAGTACTTC. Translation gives CASSWGPQETQYF.

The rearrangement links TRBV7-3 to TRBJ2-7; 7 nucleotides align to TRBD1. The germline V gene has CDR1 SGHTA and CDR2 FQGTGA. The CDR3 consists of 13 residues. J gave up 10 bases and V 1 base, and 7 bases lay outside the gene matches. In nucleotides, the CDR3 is TGTGCCAGCAGCTTAATCGGGGACAGCACACAGTACTTC. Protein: CASSLIGDSTQYF.

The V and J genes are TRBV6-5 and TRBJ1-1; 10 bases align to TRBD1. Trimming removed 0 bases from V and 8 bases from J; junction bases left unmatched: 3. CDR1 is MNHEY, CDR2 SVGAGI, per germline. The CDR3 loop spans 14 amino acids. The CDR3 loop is CASSYSADRGEAFF. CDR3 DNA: TGTGCCAGCAGTTACTCCGCGGACAGGGGGGAAGCTTTCTTT.

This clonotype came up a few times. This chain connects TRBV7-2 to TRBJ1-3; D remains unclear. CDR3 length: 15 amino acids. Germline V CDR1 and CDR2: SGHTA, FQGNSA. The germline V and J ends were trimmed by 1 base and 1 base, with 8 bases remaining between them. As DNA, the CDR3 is TGTGCCAGCAGCTTAGTGCGGGTTTCTGGAAACACCATATATTTT. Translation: CASSLVRVSGNTIYF.

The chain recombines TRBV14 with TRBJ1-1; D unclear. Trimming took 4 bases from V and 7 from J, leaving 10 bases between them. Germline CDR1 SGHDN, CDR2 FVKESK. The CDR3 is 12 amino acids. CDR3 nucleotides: TGTGCCAGCAGCCTGTCCGGGATTGAAGCTTTCTTT. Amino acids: CASSLSGIEAFF.

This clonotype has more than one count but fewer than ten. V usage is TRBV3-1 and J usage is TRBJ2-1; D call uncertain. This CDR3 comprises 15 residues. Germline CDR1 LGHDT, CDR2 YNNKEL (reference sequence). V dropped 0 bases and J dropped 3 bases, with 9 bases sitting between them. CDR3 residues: CASSQDAGRYNEQFF. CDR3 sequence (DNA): TGTGCCAGCAGCCAAGATGCAGGACGCTACAATGAGCAGTTCTTC.

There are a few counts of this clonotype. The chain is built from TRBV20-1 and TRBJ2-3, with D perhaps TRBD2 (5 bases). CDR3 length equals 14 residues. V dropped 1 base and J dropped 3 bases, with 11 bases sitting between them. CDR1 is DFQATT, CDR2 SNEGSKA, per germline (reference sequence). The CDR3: CSARGLEGTDTQYF. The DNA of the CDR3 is TGCAGTGCTAGAGGGTTAGAGGGTACAGATACGCAGTATTTT.